At least ten counts were recorded for the clone carrying this T cell receptor (beta chain). Its antigen is not identified. Constant-region reverse primers amplified full-length variable regions, followed by semi-nested Nested Universal Primer A PCR. A single record per CDR3 protein comes from TCRdb applying MiXCR to the 5' RACE reads. The data contain tens of thousands of distinct CDR3 sequences, 26% of them singletons. J was trimmed by 0 bases and V by 2 bases; bases with no gene match: 3. The CDR3 sequence is 15 residues long. Germline-derived CDR1 and CDR2 are MDHEN and SYDVKM. Study observations and caveats: The larger cohort examined one V-J beta rearrangement, not whole repertoires. Greatest tumor Treg TCR overlap was with tumor naive CD4+ cells. The TCR gene usage of tumor memory CD4+ T cells clustered together with blood and lymph node memory CD4+ cells and with lymph node naive CD4+ cells.

The sorted Tregs were CD4+CD25+CD127-/low cells. The sequence derives from a female donor with breast cancer. Material: tumor-infiltrating Tregs sorted from the breast tumor. This chain uses TRBV28 with TRBJ1-1; the match to TRBD1 covers 7 bases. The CDR3 reads CASSLTGQMNTEAFF. Written as DNA, the CDR3 is TGTGCCAGCAGTTTAACGGGACAGATGAACACTGAAGCTTTCTTT.